This T cell receptor (beta chain) was recorded in a study of T cells expressing NK-cell markers. At the level of the study: Obtained from sorted CD3+CD56+NKG2C+, CD3+CD56+NKG2C- and CD3+CD56-NKG2C+ T cells were the TCR beta repertoires. Whole-study results and caveats: In about 6 donors, dominant CD3+CD56+NKG2C+ clonotypes ranked among the top 10 CD8+ clonotypes.

5'RACE template switching with UMIs generated TCR beta cDNA. TCRdb reprocessed the 5' RACE reads and keeps a single row for each CDR3 protein, giving no DNA. The sample table includes 300,000 to 500,000 distinct CDR3 sequences. The CDR3 sequence is 15 residues long. In germline, CDR1 is SGHVS, CDR2 FNYEAQ. A note on this clonotype: Its antigen remains unidentified.

The sequenced sample was blood T cells: a sorted CD56 or NKG2C T cell subset, CD4+ or CD8+ T cells, or bulk PBMC T cells (not recorded which). This clonotype originated in a woman between 45 and 65 years old in good health. The rearrangement uses TRBV7-6 and TRBJ1-5; TCRdb gives TRBD1 as the D gene, but with no DNA this cannot be confirmed. CDR3 sequence reads: CASSRGSGGDQPQHF.